This record covers a single T cell receptor beta chain. Its antigen is unknown. Assay: immunoSEQ multiplex PCR; the TCRdb copy retains only in-frame clones and omits some. The table includes 55,000 to 60,000 clones, roughly 80% detected once. Germline V lookup: CDR1 MNHNS, CDR2 SASEGT. This CDR3 is 15 amino acids long. Trimming stripped 3 bases from V and 4 bases from J, with 13 bases between. The sample belongs to a study of OX40 agonist ivuxolimab in advanced cancers. Study information: Patients were given ivuxolimab, an antibody that agonizes OX40 (CD134). Partial responses were achieved by three patients, one with hepatocellular carcinoma and two with cutaneous melanoma. Study-wide findings and caveats: Blood T cells, both CD4+ and CD8+, expanded clonally by week 6 at 0.1 to 3.0 mg/kg. Relative to CD4+, CD8+ T cells held more expanded clones on average.

This clonotype originated in an adult with an advanced solid tumor such as melanoma, head and neck, liver or kidney cancer. The rearrangement uses TRBV6-1 and TRBJ2-1; no clear D gene. The specimen comprised CD4+ or CD8+ T cells sorted from blood, sampled in a trial of the OX40 agonist ivuxolimab. The CDR3 DNA reads as TGTGCCAGCAGTGAGCAGGATAGAAGATACAATGAGCAGTTCTTC. This translates into CASSEQDRRYNEQFF.